The 5 T cell receptor beta chains listed next were all sequenced from one sample in a study of T cell changes during pregnancy in multiple sclerosis. Measured with immunoSEQ multiplex PCR; TCRdb has only the in-frame clones, and not every one. This table has about 69,000 clones, approximately 91% appearing once. The sample consisted of peripheral blood, taken in the third trimester of pregnancy. The receptor source for this set is a female donor with multiple sclerosis, enrolled in a pregnancy study.

In this sample, this clone turned up a few times. V usage is TRBV30 and J usage is TRBJ1-6; 7 positions agree with TRBD1. CDR1 and CDR2 (germline): GTSNPN, SVGIG (reference sequence). This CDR3 has 15 amino acids. The junction had 5 bases not matched to a gene; V was cut back by 0 bases and J by 6 bases. As DNA, the CDR3 is TGTGCCTGGAGTGTACGACAGGGCCTTAATTCACCCCTCCACTTT. Its translation is CAWSVRQGLNSPLHF.

The J gene is TRBJ1-1, the V gene TRBV11-2; no definite D call. The germline V gene encodes CDR1 SGHAT and CDR2 FQNNGV. Trimming removed 0 bases from V and 4 bases from J, with 6 bases in between. CDR3 size: 13 residues. DNA of the CDR3: TGTGCCAGCAGCTTAGAGAGGAGCACTGAAGCTTTCTTT. Translated: CASSLERSTEAFF.

The rearrangement links TRBV13 to TRBJ2-3, with 9 bases lining up with TRBD1. This CDR3 spans 14 amino acids. CDR1 and CDR2 (germline): PRHDT, FYEKMQ (reference sequence). Trimming at V came to 5 bases and at J to 3 bases, leaving 3 bases not matched to a gene. The CDR3 nucleotides are TGTGCCAGCAGCCGGGACAGGGATACAGATACGCAGTATTTT. Translating gives CASSRDRDTDTQYF.

The chain links TRBV30 to TRBJ1-2; D is possibly TRBD1 (5 bases). Trimming removed 0 bases from V and 3 bases from J, with 14 bases in between. CDR1 and CDR2 from the germline V gene are GTSNPN and SVGIG (reference sequence). There are 15 residues in the CDR3. This CDR3 is CAWSVRGRAYYGYTF. CDR3 DNA: TGTGCCTGGAGTGTAAGGGGAAGGGCCTACTATGGCTACACCTTC. The whole variable domain, remainder taken from reference TRBV30 and TRBJ1-2, is SQTIHQWPATLVQPVGSPLSLECTVEGTSNPNLYWYRQAAGRGLQLLFYSVGIGQISSEVPQNLSASRPQDRQFILSSKKLLLSDSGFYLCAWSVRGRAYYGYTFGSGTRLTVV.

The table lists this clone with many counts. The CDR3 sequence: CASSFWTGTLHF. CDR3 DNA sequence: TGTGCCAGCAGTTTCTGGACGGGAACTCTCCACTTT. This sequence joins TRBV28 and TRBJ1-6, with D hard to call. This CDR3 region has 12 residues. V lost 3 bases and J 16 bases, leaving 13 bases between the germline ends. CDR1 is MDHEN and CDR2 is SYDVKM in the germline V gene.